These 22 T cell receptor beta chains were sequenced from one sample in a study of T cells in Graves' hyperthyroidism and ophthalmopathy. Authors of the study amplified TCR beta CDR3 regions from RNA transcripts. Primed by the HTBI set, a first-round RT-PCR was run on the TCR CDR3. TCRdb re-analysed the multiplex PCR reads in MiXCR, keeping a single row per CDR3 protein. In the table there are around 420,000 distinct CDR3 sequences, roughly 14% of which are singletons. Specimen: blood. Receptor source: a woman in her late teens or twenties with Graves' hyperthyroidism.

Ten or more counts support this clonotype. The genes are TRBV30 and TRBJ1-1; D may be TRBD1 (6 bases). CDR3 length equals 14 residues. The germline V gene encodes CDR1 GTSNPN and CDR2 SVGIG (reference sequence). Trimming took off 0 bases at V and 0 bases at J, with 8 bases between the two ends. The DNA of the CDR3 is TGTGCCTGGAGTGTTGGACAGCTGAACACTGAAGCTTTCTTT. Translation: CAWSVGQLNTEAFF.

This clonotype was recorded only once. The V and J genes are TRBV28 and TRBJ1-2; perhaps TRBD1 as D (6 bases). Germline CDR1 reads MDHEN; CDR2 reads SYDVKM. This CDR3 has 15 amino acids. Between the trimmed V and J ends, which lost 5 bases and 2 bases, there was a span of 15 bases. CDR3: CASSPAGGQNYGYTF. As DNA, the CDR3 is TGTGCCAGCAGTCCCGCCGGGGGGCAGAACTATGGCTACACCTTC.

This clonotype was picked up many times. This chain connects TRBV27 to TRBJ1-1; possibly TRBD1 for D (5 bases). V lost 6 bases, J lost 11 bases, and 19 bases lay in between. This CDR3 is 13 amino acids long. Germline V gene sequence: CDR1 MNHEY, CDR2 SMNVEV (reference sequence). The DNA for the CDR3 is TGTGCCAGCAGCCTCAAACAGGTCCCTGGGGCTTTCTTT. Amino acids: CASSLKQVPGAFF.

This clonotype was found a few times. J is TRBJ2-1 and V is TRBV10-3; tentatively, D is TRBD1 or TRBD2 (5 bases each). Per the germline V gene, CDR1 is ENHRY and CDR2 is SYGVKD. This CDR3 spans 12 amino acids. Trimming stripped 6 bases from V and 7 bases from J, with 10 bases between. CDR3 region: CAIRFEGNEQFF. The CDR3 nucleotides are TGTGCCATCAGATTTGAGGGGAATGAGCAGTTCTTC.

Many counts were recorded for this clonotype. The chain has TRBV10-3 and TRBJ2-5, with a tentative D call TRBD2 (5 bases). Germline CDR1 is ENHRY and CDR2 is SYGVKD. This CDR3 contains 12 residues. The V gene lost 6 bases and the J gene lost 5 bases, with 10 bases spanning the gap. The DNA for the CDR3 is TGTGCCATCAGCTTACTAGGGGAGACCCAGTACTTC. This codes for CAISLLGETQYF.

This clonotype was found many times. This CDR3 is CASSLDPGNGGNEKLFF. The CDR3 coding sequence is TGTGCCAGCAGCTTAGATCCCGGTAACGGAGGTAATGAAAAACTGTTTTTT. V gene TRBV11-2 combines with J gene TRBJ1-4; no clear D gene. The V gene lost 0 bases and the J gene lost 4 bases, with 15 bases spanning the gap. Germline V gives CDR1 SGHAT, CDR2 FQNNGV. This CDR3 contains 17 residues.

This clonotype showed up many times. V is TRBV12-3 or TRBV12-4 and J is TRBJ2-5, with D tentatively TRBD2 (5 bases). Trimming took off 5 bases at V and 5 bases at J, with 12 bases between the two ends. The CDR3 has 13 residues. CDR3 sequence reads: CASSNGLGETQYF. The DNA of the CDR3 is TGTGCCAGCAGTAACGGACTCGGGGAGACCCAGTACTTC.

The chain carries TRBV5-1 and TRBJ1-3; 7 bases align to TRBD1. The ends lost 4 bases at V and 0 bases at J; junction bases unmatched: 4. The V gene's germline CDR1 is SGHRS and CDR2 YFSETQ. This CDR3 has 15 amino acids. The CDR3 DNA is TGCGCCAGCAGCCTGGACAGGCCCTCTGGAAACACCATATATTTT. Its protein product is CASSLDRPSGNTIYF. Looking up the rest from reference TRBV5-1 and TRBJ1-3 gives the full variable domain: KAGVTQTPRYLIKTRGQQVTLSCSPISGHRSVSWYQQTPGQGLQFLFEYFSETQRNKGNFPGRFSGRQFSNSRSEMNVSTLELGDSALYLCASSLDRPSGNTIYFGEGSWLTVV.

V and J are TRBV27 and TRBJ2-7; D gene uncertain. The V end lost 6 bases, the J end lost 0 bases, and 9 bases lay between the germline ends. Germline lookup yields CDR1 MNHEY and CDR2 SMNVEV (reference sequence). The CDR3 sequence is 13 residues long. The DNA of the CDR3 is TGTGCCAGCAGCGGCCTTAGCTCCTACGAGCAGTACTTC. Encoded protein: CASSGLSSYEQYF.

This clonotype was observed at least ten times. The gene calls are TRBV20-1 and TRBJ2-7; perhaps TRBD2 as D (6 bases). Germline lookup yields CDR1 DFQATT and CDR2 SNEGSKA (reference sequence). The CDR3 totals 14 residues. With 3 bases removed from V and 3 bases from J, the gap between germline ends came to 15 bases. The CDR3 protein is CSARGGTSNYEQYF. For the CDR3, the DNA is TGCAGTGCTAGGGGCGGGACGTCGAACTACGAGCAGTACTTC.

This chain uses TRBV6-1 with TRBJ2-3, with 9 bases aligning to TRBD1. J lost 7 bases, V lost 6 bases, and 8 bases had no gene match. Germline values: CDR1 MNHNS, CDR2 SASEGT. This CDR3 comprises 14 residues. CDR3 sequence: CASSTGTGYHTQYF. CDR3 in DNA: TGTGCCAGCAGCACCGGGACAGGGTATCATACGCAGTATTTT.

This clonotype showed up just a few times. The CDR3 DNA is TGTGCCAGCAGACAGAACTCCTACGAGCAGTACTTC. Encoded protein: CASRQNSYEQYF. The rearrangement links TRBV25-1 to TRBJ2-7; D gene ambiguous. This CDR3 is 12 amino acids long. Germline-derived CDR1 and CDR2 are MGHDK and SYGVNS. Trimming removed 6 bases at V and 0 bases at J, with 6 bases between.

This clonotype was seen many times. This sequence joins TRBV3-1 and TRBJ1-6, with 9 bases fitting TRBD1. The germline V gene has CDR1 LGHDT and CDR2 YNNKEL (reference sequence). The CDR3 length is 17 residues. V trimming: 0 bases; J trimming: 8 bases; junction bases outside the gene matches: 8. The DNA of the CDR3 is TGTGCCAGCAGCCAAGAGGACAGGGGCCCGCTGTATTCACCCCTCCACTTT. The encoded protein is CASSQEDRGPLYSPLHF.

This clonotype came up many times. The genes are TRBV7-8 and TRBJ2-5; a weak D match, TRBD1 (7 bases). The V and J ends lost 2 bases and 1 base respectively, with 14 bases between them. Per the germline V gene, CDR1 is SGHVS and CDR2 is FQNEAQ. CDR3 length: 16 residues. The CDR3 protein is CASSLTSGGSQETQYF. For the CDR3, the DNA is TGTGCCAGCAGCTTAACGTCAGGGGGGTCCCAAGAGACCCAGTACTTC.

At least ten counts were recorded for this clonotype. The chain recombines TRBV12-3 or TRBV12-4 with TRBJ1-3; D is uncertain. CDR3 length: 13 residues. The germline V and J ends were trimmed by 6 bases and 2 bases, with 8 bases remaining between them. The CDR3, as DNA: TGTGCCAGCAGGCGGTCGGCTGGAAACACCATATATTTT. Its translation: CASRRSAGNTIYF.

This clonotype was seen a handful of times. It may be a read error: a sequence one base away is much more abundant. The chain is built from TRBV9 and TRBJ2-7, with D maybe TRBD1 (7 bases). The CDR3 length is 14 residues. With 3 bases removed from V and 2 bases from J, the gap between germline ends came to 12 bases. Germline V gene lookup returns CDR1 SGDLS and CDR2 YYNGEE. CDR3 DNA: TGTGCCAGCAGCGCCGGGGGACAGCCCTACGAGCAGTACTTC. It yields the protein CASSAGGQPYEQYF.

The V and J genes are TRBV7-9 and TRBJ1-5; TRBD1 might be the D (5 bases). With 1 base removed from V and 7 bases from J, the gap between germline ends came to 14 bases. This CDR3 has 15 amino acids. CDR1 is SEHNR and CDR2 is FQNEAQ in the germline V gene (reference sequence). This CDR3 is CASSLDGATRQPQHF. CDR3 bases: TGTGCCAGCAGCTTAGACGGGGCCACCCGCCAGCCCCAGCATTTT.

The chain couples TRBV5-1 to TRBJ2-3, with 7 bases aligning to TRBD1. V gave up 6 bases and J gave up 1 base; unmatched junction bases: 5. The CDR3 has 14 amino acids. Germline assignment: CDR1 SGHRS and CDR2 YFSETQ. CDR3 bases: TGCGCCAGCAAAAAGGGGGCCGGCACAGATACGCAGTATTTT. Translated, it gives CASKKGAGTDTQYF.

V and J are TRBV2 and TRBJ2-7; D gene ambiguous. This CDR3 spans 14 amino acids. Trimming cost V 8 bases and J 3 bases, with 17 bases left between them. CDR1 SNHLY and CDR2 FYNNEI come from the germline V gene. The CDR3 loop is CASVLEMGYYEQYF. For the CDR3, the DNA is TGTGCCAGCGTTTTGGAGATGGGGTACTACGAGCAGTACTTC.

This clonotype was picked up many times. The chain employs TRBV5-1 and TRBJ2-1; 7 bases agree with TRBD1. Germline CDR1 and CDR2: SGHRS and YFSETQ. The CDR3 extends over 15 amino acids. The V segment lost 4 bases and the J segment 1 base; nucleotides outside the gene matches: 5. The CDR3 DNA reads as TGCGCCAGCAGCCAGACAGGGATGTCCTACAATGAGCAGTTCTTC. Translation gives CASSQTGMSYNEQFF.

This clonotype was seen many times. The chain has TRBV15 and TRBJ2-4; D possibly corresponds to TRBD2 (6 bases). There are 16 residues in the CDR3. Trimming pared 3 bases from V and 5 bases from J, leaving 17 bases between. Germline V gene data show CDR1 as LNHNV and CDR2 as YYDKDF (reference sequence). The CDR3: CATSRRGKRTENIQYF. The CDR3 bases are TGTGCCACCAGCAGGCGGGGTAAACGGACGGAAAACATTCAGTACTTC.

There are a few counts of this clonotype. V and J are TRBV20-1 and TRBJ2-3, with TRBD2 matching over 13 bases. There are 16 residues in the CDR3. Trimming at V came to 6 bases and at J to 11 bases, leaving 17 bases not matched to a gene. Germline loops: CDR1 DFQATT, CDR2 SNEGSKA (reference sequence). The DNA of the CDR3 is TGCAGTGCCACCGGGACTAGCGGGGCCGAGCTGATGATGCAGTATTTT. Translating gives CSATGTSGAELMMQYF.